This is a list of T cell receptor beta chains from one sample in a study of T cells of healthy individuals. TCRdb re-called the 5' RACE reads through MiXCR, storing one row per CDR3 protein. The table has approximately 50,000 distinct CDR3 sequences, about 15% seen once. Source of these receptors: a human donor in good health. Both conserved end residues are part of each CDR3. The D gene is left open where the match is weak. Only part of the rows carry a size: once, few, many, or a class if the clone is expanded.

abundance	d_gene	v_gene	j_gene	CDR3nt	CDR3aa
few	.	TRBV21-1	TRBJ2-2	TGTGCCAGCAGCGCGCCTTCACGCACCGGGGAGCTGTTTTTT	CASSAPSRTGELFF
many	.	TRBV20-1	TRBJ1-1	TGCAGTGCTGAGCTAAGGGGAGGGACTGAAGCTTTCTTT	CSAELRGGTEAFF
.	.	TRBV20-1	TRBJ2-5	TGCAGTGCTAGAGACCCCAGAACTGCGTACCAAGAGACCCAGTACTTC	CSARDPRTAYQETQYF
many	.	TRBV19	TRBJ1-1	TGTGCCAGTAGTATCCGGGGCACTGAAGCTTTCTTT	CASSIRGTEAFF
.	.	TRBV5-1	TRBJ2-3	TGCGCCAGCAGGAGGCAGTCTAGCACAGATACGCAGTATTTT	CASRRQSSTDTQYF
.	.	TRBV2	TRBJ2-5	TGTGCCAGCAGTGCGGACAGAGCACAAGAGACCCAGTACTTC	CASSADRAQETQYF
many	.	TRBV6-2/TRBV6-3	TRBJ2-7	TGTGCCACCTATAGGCGGACCTCACCTTCCTACGAGCAGTACTTC	CATYRRTSPSYEQYF
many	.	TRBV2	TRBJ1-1	TGTGCCAGCAGTGTACAAGGGTTAATGAACACTGAAGCTTTCTTT	CASSVQGLMNTEAFF
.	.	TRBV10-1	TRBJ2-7	TGCGCCAGCAAGACGCAGTACGAGCAGTACTTC	CASKTQYEQYF
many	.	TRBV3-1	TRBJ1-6	TGTGCCAGCAGCCCGCCCGGTGGCAACTATAATTCACCCCTCCACTTT	CASSPPGGNYNSPLHF
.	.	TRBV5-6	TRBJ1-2	TGTGCCAGCAGTACGGTTGTGAACTATGGCTACACCTTC	CASSTVVNYGYTF
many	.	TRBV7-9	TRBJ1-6	TGTGCCAGCAGCTTAGCAGGGGTGTCACCCCTCCACTTT	CASSLAGVSPLHF
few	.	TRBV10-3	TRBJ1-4	TGTGCCATCAGTGAGTCGGTACGGGGCGGTGAAAAACTGTTTTTT	CAISESVRGGEKLFF
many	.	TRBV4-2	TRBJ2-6	TGTGCCAGCAGCCTAACACAGGCCCGCCCTCCTGGGGCCAACGTCCTGACTTTC	CASSLTQARPPGANVLTF
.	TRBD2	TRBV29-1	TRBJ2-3	TGCAGCGTTGAAGTTGTCGGGGGGAAGGGTACGCAGTATTTT	CSVEVVGGKGTQYF
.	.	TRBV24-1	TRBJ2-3	TGTGCCACCAGTGATTGGATATCTCAAGATACGCAGTATTTT	CATSDWISQDTQYF
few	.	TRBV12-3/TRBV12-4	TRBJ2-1	TGTGCCAGCAGTTCCACGGGAGTGGGCCATTTCTTC	CASSSTGVGHFF
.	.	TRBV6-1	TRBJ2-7	TGTGCCAGCAGTGTCACTAGGGGCCAGGGGGAGCAGTACTTC	CASSVTRGQGEQYF
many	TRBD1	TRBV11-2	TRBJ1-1	TGTGCCAGCAGCTTAGCAGGGACAGGGAACACTGAAGCTTTCTTT	CASSLAGTGNTEAFF
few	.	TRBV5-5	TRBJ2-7	TGTGCCAGCAGCTTTTTGGGGTTCCCCTCCTACGAGCAGTACTTC	CASSFLGFPSYEQYF
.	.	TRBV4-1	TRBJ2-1	TGCGCCAGCAGCCCAGAGCACCTAGCCGGTGAGCAGTTCTTC	CASSPEHLAGEQFF
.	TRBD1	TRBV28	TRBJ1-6	TGTGCCAGCAGTTTAGAGGGGGCTTCCCAATCACCCCTCCACTTT	CASSLEGASQSPLHF
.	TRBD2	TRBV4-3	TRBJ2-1	TGCGCCAGCAGCCAAGAAGGACTAGAATCCTACAATGAGCAGTTCTTC	CASSQEGLESYNEQFF
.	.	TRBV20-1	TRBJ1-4	TGCAGTGCTAGAGGTCCGGTCGCGGGGAATGAAAAACTGTTTTTT	CSARGPVAGNEKLFF
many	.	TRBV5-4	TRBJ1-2	TGTGCCAGCAGCTTGGATAGGCAGGATGGCTACACCTTC	CASSLDRQDGYTF
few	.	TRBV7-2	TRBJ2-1	TGTGCCAGCAGCTTAGCTCGACATGAGCAGTTCTTC	CASSLARHEQFF
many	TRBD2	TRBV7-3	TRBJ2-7	TGTGCCAGCAGTCTTAGCGGGGGGGCATCCGAGCAGTACTTC	CASSLSGGASEQYF
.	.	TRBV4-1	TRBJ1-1	TGCGCCAGCAGCCAAGCCAGGGGAGGCACTGAAGCTTTCTTT	CASSQARGGTEAFF
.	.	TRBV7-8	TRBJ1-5	TGTGCCAGCAGCTTTTCAGGGCCCAGCAATCAGCCCCAGCATTTT	CASSFSGPSNQPQHF
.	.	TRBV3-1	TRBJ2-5	TGTGCCAGCAGCCGCATACGGGATCGCCAAGAGACCCAGTACTTC	CASSRIRDRQETQYF
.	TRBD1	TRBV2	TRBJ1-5	TGTGCCAGAGGACAGGGCGGTCGGCCCCAGCATTTT	CARGQGGRPQHF
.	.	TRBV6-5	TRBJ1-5	TGTGCCAGCAGTTACTCGGGGGGTACTCAGCCCCAGCATTTT	CASSYSGGTQPQHF
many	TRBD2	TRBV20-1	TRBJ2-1	TGCAGTGCTAGAGATCCTGCGAGCGGGATGGAGAATGAGCAGTTCTTC	CSARDPASGMENEQFF
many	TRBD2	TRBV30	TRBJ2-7	TGTGCCTGGAGCGCAACTAGCGGGAGGTACGAGCAGTACTTC	CAWSATSGRYEQYF
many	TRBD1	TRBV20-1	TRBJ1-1	TGCAGTGCTAGACTCGGCAGGGGGTTTGAGAACACTGAAGCTTTCTTT	CSARLGRGFENTEAFF
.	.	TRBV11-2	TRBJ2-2	TGTGCCAGCAGCCCAGGGGGGGCGCGGAACACCGGGGAGCTGTTTTTT	CASSPGGARNTGELFF
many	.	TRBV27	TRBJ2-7	TGTGCCAGCATGACTGGCCGGGGCTCCTACGAGCAGTACTTC	CASMTGRGSYEQYF
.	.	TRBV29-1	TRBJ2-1	TGCAGCGTTTCCTTACTAGGTAACAATGAGCAGTTCTTC	CSVSLLGNNEQFF
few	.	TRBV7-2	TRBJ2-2	TGTGCCAGCAGCCCCGTCTGGGGGGTTAACGGGGAGCTGTTTTTT	CASSPVWGVNGELFF
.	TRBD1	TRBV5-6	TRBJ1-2	TGTGCCAGCAGCCGGGGACAGTTGAATAACTATGGCTACAACTTC	CASSRGQLNNYGYNF
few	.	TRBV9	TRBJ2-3	TGTGCCAGCAGCGTACGGGCGGCACTCAGCACAGATACGCAGTATTTT	CASSVRAALSTDTQYF
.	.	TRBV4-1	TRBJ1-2	TGCGCCAGCAGCCAAGATAGGGGGAGAGGCTATGGCTACACCTTC	CASSQDRGRGYGYTF
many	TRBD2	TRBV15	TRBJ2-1	TGTGCCACCAGCTGGGGGGGTACCTACAATGAGCAGTTCTTC	CATSWGGTYNEQFF
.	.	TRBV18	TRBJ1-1	TGTGCCAGCTTACAGACCAGAGAGACTGAAGCTTTCTTT	CASLQTRETEAFF
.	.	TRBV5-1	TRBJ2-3	TGTGCCAGCAGTCGGTGGTCGCGGGAAGACCGTAGCACAGATACGCAGTATTTT	CASSRWSREDRSTDTQYF
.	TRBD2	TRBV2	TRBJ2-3	TGTGCCAGCAGGCGATGGCGGGAGGACTCTTTCACAGATACGCAGTATTTT	CASRRWREDSFTDTQYF
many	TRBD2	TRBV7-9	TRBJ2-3	TGTGCCAGCAGCTCCCCCCCACCGGGACTAGCGGGGACAGATACGCAGTATTTT	CASSSPPPGLAGTDTQYF
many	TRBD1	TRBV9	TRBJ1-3	TGTGCCAGCAGCGTAGGGCGGCAGGGGGGGACGAGCTCTGGAAACACCATATATTTT	CASSVGRQGGTSSGNTIYF